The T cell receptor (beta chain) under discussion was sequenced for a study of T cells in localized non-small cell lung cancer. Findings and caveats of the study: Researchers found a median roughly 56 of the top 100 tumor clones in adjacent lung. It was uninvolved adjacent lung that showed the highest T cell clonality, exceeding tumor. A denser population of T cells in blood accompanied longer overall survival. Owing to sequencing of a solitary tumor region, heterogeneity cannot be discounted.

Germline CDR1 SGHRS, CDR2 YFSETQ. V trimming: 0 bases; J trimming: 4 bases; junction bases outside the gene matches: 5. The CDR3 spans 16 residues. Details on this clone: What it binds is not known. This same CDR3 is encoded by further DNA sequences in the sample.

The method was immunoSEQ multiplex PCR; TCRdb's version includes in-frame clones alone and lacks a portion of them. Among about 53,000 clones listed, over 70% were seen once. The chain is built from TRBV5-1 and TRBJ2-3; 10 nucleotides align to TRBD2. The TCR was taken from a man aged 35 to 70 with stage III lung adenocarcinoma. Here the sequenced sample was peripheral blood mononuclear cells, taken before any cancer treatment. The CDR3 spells CASSLGLAGEADTQYF. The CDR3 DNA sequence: TGCGCCAGCAGCTTGGGCCTAGCGGGGGAGGCAGATACGCAGTATTTT. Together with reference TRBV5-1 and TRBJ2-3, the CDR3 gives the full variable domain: KAGVTQTPRYLIKTRGQQVTLSCSPISGHRSVSWYQQTPGQGLQFLFEYFSETQRNKGNFPGRFSGRQFSNSRSEMNVSTLELGDSALYLCASSLGLAGEADTQYFGPGTRLTVL.